The table lists the clone carrying this TCR beta chain with many counts. Time point defined: newly diagnosed GD, antithyroid drugs for less than 3 months. Scientists built the TCR library using RNA that was extracted from PBMCs. American Thyroid Association guidelines served as the basis for diagnosing Graves' disease. This sample is part of a study of regulatory T cells in long-lasting Graves disease. Library construction for TCR beta used iRepertoire HTBI primers and Arm-PCR of CDR3 regions. TCRdb analysed the multiplex PCR reads with MiXCR anew, one entry per CDR3 protein. The sample records 450,000 to 600,000 distinct CDR3 sequences, about 17% being singletons. V gave up 6 bases and J gave up 6 bases, with 12 bases separating them. The germline V gene encodes CDR1 MDHEN and CDR2 SYDVKM. The CDR3 is 12 residues long. The same data also went into a second study, on T cells in Graves' hyperthyroidism and ophthalmopathy. That report notes: Patients aged 18 to 65 had newly diagnosed hyperthyroidism of under 2 months' duration.

This clonotype was obtained from a man aged 40-49 years with Graves disease. The rearrangement joins TRBV28 to TRBJ2-7, with D possibly called TRBD1 or TRBD2 (5 bases each). The material sequenced was peripheral blood mononuclear cells (PBMCs), taken at new diagnosis, from a patient treated with antithyroid drugs. The CDR3 coding sequence is TGTGCCAGCAGACTTGATGGGGGCGAGCAGTACTTC. This codes for CASRLDGGEQYF. Supplemented by reference TRBV28 and TRBJ2-7, the full variable domain reads DVKVTQSSRYLVKRTGEKVFLECVQDMDHENMFWYRQDPGLGLRLIYFSYDVKMKEKGDIPEGYSVSREKKERFSLILESASTNQTSMYLCASRLDGGEQYFGPGTRLTVT.